Here is one T cell receptor (beta chain) with its context. Its antigen is as yet unknown. One junction end disagrees with the germline gene, perhaps due to a read error. The sample originates from a study of tumor and adjacent non-tumor tissue in lung cancer. Findings and limits, study-wide: Compared with tumor, normal lung showed significantly lower TCR diversity.

RNA was extracted from bulk tissue without any cell sorting. A modified ARM-PCR protocol with three rounds of nested PCR amplified TCRbeta. TCRdb itself ran the multiplex PCR reads through MiXCR, one entry per CDR3 protein. This sample yields roughly 120,000 distinct CDR3 sequences, of which more than 60% are seen a single time; 37% belongs to the top ten. The TCR comes from a woman in her fifties or sixties with non-small cell lung cancer. The specimen sequenced was lung tumor tissue.

CDR3 loop: CSAMKGTKTEAFF. The CDR3 DNA reads as TGTAGCGCTATGAAGGGGACGAAAACTGAAGCATTCTTT. The V call is TRBV29-1, the J call TRBJ1-1; perhaps TRBD1 as D (5 bases). The germline gives CDR1 SQVTM, CDR2 ANQGSEA. The CDR3 spans 13 residues.